One and the same sample provided the 26 T cell receptor beta chains below, sequenced in a study of human T cells and chemical hapten exposure. TCRdb re-called the RACE reads through MiXCR, storing one row per CDR3 protein. The table has 95,000 to 150,000 distinct CDR3 sequences, roughly 12% seen once; the top ten hold approximately 2.8%. Time point defined: pre-sensitization, week 0. Treatment of the sample: therapeutic diphenylcyclopropenone sensitization with weekly scalp DPC. The sequenced sample was whole blood, obtained in connection with sensitization to the hapten diphenylcyclopropenone (DPC). The receptors here all came from a woman aged 18-29 years with alopecia areata. Some clones in this sample may be carry-over from other donors' samples.

The chain joins TRBV19 to TRBJ2-2, with D tentatively TRBD1 (6 bases). There are 19 residues in the CDR3. Germline CDR1 and CDR2: LNHDA and SQIVND (reference sequence). Trimming stripped 3 bases from V and 6 bases from J, with 26 bases between. CDR3 nucleotide sequence: TGTGCCAGTAGTATCGTCATCGGGACAAATCTCGGAAGCCCCGGGGAGCTGTTTTTT. It yields the protein CASSIVIGTNLGSPGELFF.

This clonotype was seen repeatedly, ten times or more. The V and J genes are TRBV7-9 and TRBJ1-1; no clear D. Germline V gene sequence: CDR1 SEHNR, CDR2 FQNEAQ (reference sequence). CDR3 size: 14 residues. V shed 5 bases and J shed 3 bases, with 13 bases lying between them. The DNA for the CDR3 is TGTGCCAGCAGCCGTGGAGGATTCCACACTGAAGCTTTCTTT. Translating it yields CASSRGGFHTEAFF.

The rearrangement uses TRBV18 and TRBJ1-1; D unresolved. This CDR3 region has 14 residues. Germline CDR1 KGHSH, CDR2 LQKENI. Trimming removed 3 bases from V and 0 bases from J, with 8 bases in between. CDR3 in DNA: TGTGCCAGCTCACCGCTCCCCATGAACACTGAAGCTTTCTTT. It translates to CASSPLPMNTEAFF. Filled out from reference TRBV18 and TRBJ1-1, the complete variable domain reads NAGVMQNPRHLVRRRGQEARLRCSPMKGHSHVYWYRQLPEEGLKFMVYLQKENIIDESGMPKERFSAEFPKEGPSILRIQQVVRGDSAAYFCASSPLPMNTEAFFGQGTRLTVV.

This clonotype was found many times. The chain links TRBV6-5 to TRBJ2-3; TRBD2 agrees at 11 bases. Germline V gene lookup returns CDR1 MNHEY and CDR2 SVGAGI. Unmatched junction bases numbered 7, after V lost 5 bases and J lost 0 bases. The length of the CDR3 is 17 residues. In nucleotides, the CDR3 is TGTGCCAGCAGTGGGATGGGACTAGCGGAGAGCACAGATACGCAGTATTTT. Its protein product is CASSGMGLAESTDTQYF.

This clonotype came up many times. The genes are TRBV29-1 and TRBJ1-2; D is perhaps TRBD1 (6 bases). The V end was cut by 6 bases, the J end by 4 bases, with 15 bases between. This CDR3 region has 13 residues. Germline values: CDR1 SQVTM, CDR2 ANQGSEA. The CDR3: CSVKTGFTYGYTF. CDR3 nucleotide sequence: TGCAGCGTCAAGACAGGCTTTACCTATGGCTACACCTTC. Drawing the rest from reference TRBV29-1 and TRBJ1-2, the complete variable domain is SAVISQKPSRDICQRGTSLTIQCQVDSQVTMMFWYRQQPGQSLTLIATANQGSEATYESGFVIDKFPISRPNLTFSTLTVSNMSPEDSSIYLCSVKTGFTYGYTFGSGTRLTVV.

Only a few counts were recorded for this clonotype. This chain uses TRBV28 with TRBJ2-1; perhaps TRBD1 as D (5 bases). The CDR3 runs 16 residues. Germline V CDR1 and CDR2: MDHEN, SYDVKM. The V end was cut by 8 bases, the J end by 0 bases, with 17 bases between. CDR3 loop: CASGDTRVGSYNEQFF. DNA for the CDR3: TGTGCCAGCGGGGATACCAGGGTTGGCTCCTACAATGAGCAGTTCTTC.

The chain links TRBV7-2 to TRBJ1-2; D is undetermined. The germline V gene encodes CDR1 SGHTA and CDR2 FQGNSA. The V and J ends lost 5 bases and 4 bases respectively, with 23 bases between them. The CDR3 is 17 residues long. This CDR3 reads CASSPGPPLAGFYGYTF. The CDR3 bases are TGTGCCAGCAGCCCCGGCCCCCCTTTGGCCGGGTTCTATGGCTACACCTTC.

This clonotype appeared many times. The V and J genes are TRBV20-1 and TRBJ1-2; D is perhaps TRBD1 (6 bases). Trimming shortened V by 0 bases and J by 3 bases, and 23 bases separated the two germline ends. CDR3 length equals 18 residues. Per germline, CDR1 DFQATT and CDR2 SNEGSKA (reference sequence). The DNA for the CDR3 is TGCAGTGCTAGAGACCCGCCAACGGACATCTGGGGGCACTATGGCTACACCTTC. This translates into CSARDPPTDIWGHYGYTF.

In its sample, this clonotype was seen once. The chain joins TRBV7-8 to TRBJ2-7; D is unresolved. CDR1 is SGHVS, CDR2 FQNEAQ, per germline. The CDR3 is 13 amino acids. The V gene lost 5 bases and the J gene lost 3 bases, with 11 bases spanning the gap. CDR3 amino acids: CASSPQTDYEQYF. As DNA, the CDR3 is TGTGCCAGCAGCCCTCAGACGGACTACGAGCAGTACTTC.

The gene calls are TRBV4-2 and TRBJ2-3; no definite D call. The V and J ends lost 2 bases and 6 bases respectively, with 6 bases between them. The CDR3 is 12 residues long. Looked up from germline, CDR1 is LGHNA and CDR2 is YNFKEQ. This CDR3 reads CASSQRSDTQYF. In DNA, the CDR3 is TGTGCCAGCAGCCAACGGTCCGATACGCAGTATTTT.

The chain couples TRBV27 to TRBJ2-1; D is unclear. The CDR3 covers 17 residues. V was shortened by 5 bases and J by 0 bases, with 17 bases between the two germline ends. Germline-derived CDR1 and CDR2 are MNHEY and SMNVEV (reference sequence). CDR3 amino acids: CASSPSGRGPSYNEQFF. Written as DNA, the CDR3 is TGTGCCAGCAGTCCTTCGGGTCGCGGCCCCTCCTACAATGAGCAGTTCTTC.

J is TRBJ2-3 and V is TRBV7-2, with D tentatively TRBD2 (7 bases). Germline CDR1 is SGHTA and CDR2 is FQGNSA. CDR3 length equals 15 residues. Trimming took off 5 bases at V and 6 bases at J, with 18 bases between the two ends. The CDR3 loop reads CASSQGAGAGDTQYF. The CDR3 region has the DNA TGTGCCAGCAGCCAAGGGGCGGGGGCAGGGGATACGCAGTATTTT.

The table lists this clonotype with many counts. The chain couples TRBV12-3 or TRBV12-4 to TRBJ2-5; weak D call: TRBD1 (5 bases). V lost 5 bases to trimming and J lost 5 bases, with 18 bases between them. CDR3 length equals 15 residues. The CDR3 DNA sequence: TGTGCCAGCAGTGAGAGGCCAGGGAAGTTTGAGACCCAGTACTTC. It yields the protein CASSERPGKFETQYF.

The chain uses TRBV12-3 or TRBV12-4 and TRBJ1-2; 8 bases agree with TRBD1. This CDR3 is 15 amino acids long. Unmatched junction bases numbered 9, after V lost 6 bases and J lost 3 bases. The CDR3 coding sequence is TGTGCCAGCAGACCCGGACAGGGACGGGACTATGGCTACACCTTC. Amino acids: CASRPGQGRDYGYTF.

This clonotype was seen only a few times. The rearrangement uses TRBV27 and TRBJ2-7; D remains unclear. Per germline, CDR1 MNHEY and CDR2 SMNVEV (reference sequence). V lost 4 bases and J 0 bases, leaving 13 bases between the germline ends. This CDR3 comprises 15 residues. CDR3: CASSSPGRASYEQYF. DNA for the CDR3: TGTGCCAGCAGTTCCCCCGGAAGGGCCTCCTACGAGCAGTACTTC.

This clonotype was observed many times. J is TRBJ1-3 and V is TRBV6-5; D is possibly TRBD1 (5 bases). The V and J ends lost 8 bases and 0 bases respectively, with 14 bases between them. Germline V gives CDR1 MNHEY, CDR2 SVGAGI. The CDR3 loop spans 15 amino acids. The CDR3 reads CASFAGPNSGNTIYF. The CDR3 DNA is TGTGCCAGCTTCGCGGGACCCAACTCTGGAAACACCATATATTTT.

V is TRBV5-5 and J is TRBJ1-2, with a tentative D call TRBD1 (5 bases). The CDR3 runs 14 residues. Germline values: CDR1 SGHKS, CDR2 YYEKEE (reference sequence). The V and J ends lost 0 bases and 8 bases respectively, with 14 bases between them. CDR3 nucleotide sequence: TGTGCCAGCAGCTTGGCTGGGGGGATCTACGGCTACACCTTC. Protein sequence: CASSLAGGIYGYTF.

At least ten counts were recorded for this clonotype. This sequence joins TRBV20-1 and TRBJ2-2, with D possibly being TRBD1 or TRBD2 (5 bases each). Trimming left V 5 bases short and J 6 bases short, with 10 bases between. The CDR3 runs 12 residues. The germline CDR1 and CDR2 sequences are DFQATT and SNEGSKA (reference sequence). The chain's CDR3 is CSASRGPGELFF. In nucleotides, the CDR3 is TGCAGTGCTTCCCGGGGCCCCGGGGAGCTGTTTTTT.

In this sample, this clonotype turned up a few times. The V and J genes are TRBV29-1 and TRBJ2-5; 10 positions match TRBD1. Germline V gene data show CDR1 as SQVTM and CDR2 as ANQGSEA. The CDR3 runs 16 residues. Unmatched junction bases numbered 6, after V lost 0 bases and J lost 2 bases. Here the CDR3 DNA reads TGCAGCGTTGAAGATCTGTGGGACAGGGGTCAAGAGACCCAGTACTTC. It yields the protein CSVEDLWDRGQETQYF.

This clonotype turned up a few times. The chain uses TRBV20-1 and TRBJ1-5, with D possibly matching TRBD1 (6 bases). Trimming left V 0 bases short and J 7 bases short, with 13 bases between. CDR3 length: 14 amino acids. Per the germline V gene, CDR1 is DFQATT and CDR2 is SNEGSKA (reference sequence). The CDR3 sequence is CSARELQGNQPQHF. The CDR3, as DNA: TGCAGTGCTAGAGAGTTACAGGGAAACCAGCCCCAGCATTTT.

There are a few counts of this clonotype. This chain joins TRBV3-1 and TRBJ1-6, with unresolved D. The germline V and J ends were trimmed by 1 base and 10 bases, with 5 bases remaining between them. This CDR3 spans 12 amino acids. Germline V CDR1 and CDR2: LGHDT, YNNKEL (reference sequence). For the CDR3, the DNA is TGTGCCAGCAGCCAAGGATTGTCACCCCTCCACTTT. Its protein product is CASSQGLSPLHF.

This clonotype has more than one count but fewer than ten. The chain links TRBV13 to TRBJ1-2; 10 bases are a match to TRBD1. Trimming cost V 5 bases and J 8 bases; bases outside gene matches: 5. The CDR3 consists of 13 residues. Germline V lookup: CDR1 PRHDT, CDR2 FYEKMQ (reference sequence). Written as DNA, the CDR3 is TGTGCCAGCAGCAAATGGGACAGGGGAGGCTACACCTTC. Encoded protein: CASSKWDRGGYTF.

The chain links TRBV7-2 to TRBJ1-4; TRBD1 aligns across 9 bases. Trimming at V came to 4 bases and at J to 6 bases, leaving 0 bases not matched to a gene. The germline V gene encodes CDR1 SGHTA and CDR2 FQGNSA. The CDR3 has 13 residues. The CDR3 region has the DNA TGTGCCAGCAGCTGGGACAGGGATGAAAAACTGTTTTTT. It yields the protein CASSWDRDEKLFF.

In its sample, this clonotype was seen many times. The chain employs TRBV19 and TRBJ2-7, with 9 bases lining up with TRBD1. The germline V gene encodes CDR1 LNHDA and CDR2 SQIVND (reference sequence). The CDR3 runs to 16 residues. J lost 5 bases, V lost 5 bases, and 13 bases had no gene match. The CDR3 nucleotides are TGTGCCAGTAGTGGAGGCGGACAGGGGCCAAGGAACGAGCAGTACTTC. This encodes CASSGGGQGPRNEQYF.

The CDR3 sequence is CATSDLKDTGELFF. The CDR3, as DNA: TGTGCCACCAGTGATTTGAAAGACACCGGGGAGCTGTTTTTT. The V gene is TRBV24-1, the J gene TRBJ2-2; D remains ambiguous. CDR3 size: 14 residues. V was clipped by 0 bases and J by 3 bases, with 4 bases between them. Per the germline V gene, CDR1 is KGHDR and CDR2 is SFDVKD.

This clonotype was seen once. The rearrangement joins TRBV18 to TRBJ2-5, with 7 nucleotides matching TRBD1. Trimming took 2 bases from V and 7 from J; bases not matched to a gene: 10. The CDR3 has 15 residues. The germline V gene encodes CDR1 KGHSH and CDR2 LQKENI. The CDR3 DNA follows: TGTGCCAGCTCACCAAGGAACACAGGGGAATGGACCCAGTACTTC. Protein sequence: CASSPRNTGEWTQYF.